This T cell receptor (beta chain) was recorded in a study of blood T cell repertoires in COVID-19. The overall study: Collection of acute and convalescent COVID-19 samples took place in the United States, Italy and Spain. PBMCs, B-cell-depleted T cells, or T cells provided the cDNA or gDNA that made up the material.

Trimming removed 5 bases from V and 4 bases from J, with 17 bases in between. CDR3 length equals 15 residues. Germline CDR1 SEHNR, CDR2 FQNEAQ (reference sequence). This table comes from immunoSEQ multiplex PCR, and its TCRdb copy is limited to in-frame clones, with some not included. The profile shows around 140,000 clones, about four fifths of them singletons. Sample: peripheral blood. The V and J genes are TRBV7-9 and TRBJ2-5; weak D call: TRBD2 (7 bases). The TCR sequence derives from a woman aged 55-75 years with acute or convalescent COVID-19. This CDR3 is CASSQGGGQGETQYF. The CDR3 DNA follows: TGTGCCAGCAGCCAAGGGGGGGGTCAGGGAGAGACCCAGTACTTC.